The 23 T cell receptor beta chains given below trace back to one sample, sequenced in a study of cytomegalovirus exposure and HLA in healthy donors. Both 60 Vbeta primers and 13 Jbeta primers went into the PCR. Only in-frame clones appear in the TCRdb table, and some are missing; sequencing was by immunoSEQ multiplex PCR. The table has around 210,000 clones, roughly 85% seen once. Sequenced sample: PBMCs. The receptors originated from a girl aged 2 to 10 in good health and CMV-seronegative.

V usage is TRBV11-2 and J usage is TRBJ1-4; TRBD1 matches 9 bases. J was trimmed by 8 bases and V by 5 bases; bases with no gene match: 9. In germline, CDR1 is SGHAT, CDR2 FQNNGV. The CDR3 has 15 amino acids. This CDR3 reads CASSAGTGKGEKLFF. For the CDR3, the DNA is TGTGCCAGCAGCGCCGGGACAGGGAAAGGGGAAAAACTGTTTTTT.

The chain couples TRBV6-1 to TRBJ2-2; D uncertain. The V end was cut by 6 bases, the J end by 1 base, with 6 bases between. Germline values: CDR1 MNHNS, CDR2 SASEGT. The CDR3 runs 13 residues. CDR3 residues: CASRVVNTGELFF. The CDR3 nucleotides are TGTGCCAGCAGGGTAGTGAACACCGGGGAGCTGTTTTTT.

The CDR3 DNA reads TGCGCCAGCAGCCAAGCTGGCAGCTACGAGCAGTACTTC. It translates to CASSQAGSYEQYF. V is TRBV4-1 and J is TRBJ2-7, with D unclear. Germline V gene sequence: CDR1 MGHRA, CDR2 YSYEKL. The CDR3 covers 13 residues. The germline V and J ends were trimmed by 1 base and 3 bases, with 7 bases remaining between them.

V gene TRBV10-2 combines with J gene TRBJ2-7; the match to TRBD2 covers 8 bases. V trimming: 6 bases; J trimming: 5 bases; junction bases outside the gene matches: 6. The CDR3 length is 13 residues. The germline CDR1 and CDR2 sequences are WSHSY and SAAADI. CDR3 sequence reads: CASRSLAGNEQYF. Here the CDR3 DNA reads TGCGCCAGCAGGAGTCTAGCGGGCAACGAGCAGTACTTC.

This chain connects TRBV5-4 to TRBJ2-1; tentatively, D is TRBD1 (6 bases). Germline-derived CDR1 and CDR2 are SGHNT and YYREEE (reference sequence). Trimming took 2 bases from V and 3 from J, leaving 12 bases between them. This CDR3 comprises 15 residues. In DNA, the CDR3 is TGTGCCAGCAGCTTAGGACAGTTTATCTACAATGAGCAGTTCTTC. It specifies CASSLGQFIYNEQFF.

The chain couples TRBV5-1 to TRBJ2-3; D is unclear. Germline values: CDR1 SGHRS, CDR2 YFSETQ. V lost 0 bases and J lost 3, with 11 bases in between. The CDR3 length is 15 residues. The CDR3 nucleotides read TGCGCCAGCAGCTTGGGTGATAGTACGACAGATACGCAGTATTTT. Residues: CASSLGDSTTDTQYF. Full variable domain (remainder filled in from reference TRBV5-1 and TRBJ2-3): KAGVTQTPRYLIKTRGQQVTLSCSPISGHRSVSWYQQTPGQGLQFLFEYFSETQRNKGNFPGRFSGRQFSNSRSEMNVSTLELGDSALYLCASSLGDSTTDTQYFGPGTRLTVL.

The chain links TRBV30 to TRBJ2-2, with D possibly matching TRBD2 (6 bases). The V end was cut by 3 bases, the J end by 3 bases, with 14 bases between. In germline, CDR1 is GTSNPN, CDR2 SVGIG (reference sequence). This CDR3 is built from 15 residues. CDR3 sequence reads: CAWRPRGRYTGELFF. CDR3 DNA: TGTGCCTGGAGACCCCGAGGGAGGTACACCGGGGAGCTGTTTTTT.

The chain joins TRBV9 to TRBJ2-3, with D unresolved. Between the trimmed V and J ends, which lost 4 bases and 3 bases, there was a span of 6 bases. This CDR3 spans 12 amino acids. Germline loops: CDR1 SGDLS, CDR2 YYNGEE. The CDR3 DNA reads as TGTGCCAGCAGCTCGGGTACAGATACGCAGTATTTT. It translates to CASSSGTDTQYF.

The chain employs TRBV5-4 and TRBJ2-7; a possible D gene is TRBD2 (5 bases). The CDR3 totals 14 residues. Trimming took 5 bases from V and 2 from J, leaving 14 bases between them. Germline V gene lookup returns CDR1 SGHNT and CDR2 YYREEE (reference sequence). DNA of the CDR3: TGTGCCAGCAGTTGGGCGGGTGCGACCTACGAGCAGTACTTC. Its translation: CASSWAGATYEQYF.

The CDR3 region is CASSSGRADTQYF. CDR3 nucleotide sequence: TGTGCCAGTTCTAGCGGGAGGGCAGATACGCAGTATTTT. V gene TRBV19 combines with J gene TRBJ2-3; 12 bases fit TRBD2. This CDR3 is 13 amino acids long. With V trimmed by 8 bases and J by 4 bases, 1 base remained unmatched. Germline V lookup: CDR1 LNHDA, CDR2 SQIVND (reference sequence).

The genes are TRBV7-9 and TRBJ1-4; no clear D. The CDR3 sequence is 13 residues long. Trimming took 1 base from V and 7 from J, leaving 7 bases between them. Germline V gives CDR1 SEHNR, CDR2 FQNEAQ (reference sequence). CDR3 loop: CASSLVAGEKLFF. In nucleotides, the CDR3 is TGTGCCAGCAGCTTAGTCGCAGGTGAAAAACTGTTTTTT.

The DNA for the CDR3 is TGTGCCAGCAGCTTAGTTCGGGCGGGGCTAGCCAAAAACATTCAGTACTTC. It encodes CASSLVRAGLAKNIQYF. The chain recombines TRBV5-6 with TRBJ2-4; D perhaps matches TRBD2 (6 bases). Germline CDR1 is SGHDT and CDR2 is YYEEEE. V was clipped by 2 bases and J by 0 bases, with 15 bases between them. The CDR3 is made up of 17 amino acids.

This chain connects TRBV10-3 to TRBJ1-2; D gene uncertain. The length of the CDR3 is 14 residues. Germline V gene sequence: CDR1 ENHRY, CDR2 SYGVKD. V lost 3 bases and J lost 7, with 15 bases in between. The CDR3: CAISDVKSLSGYTF. CDR3 DNA: TGTGCCATCAGTGATGTGAAGTCCCTTAGTGGCTACACCTTC.

The chain links TRBV9 to TRBJ1-6; 7 bases align to TRBD1. The CDR3 runs 14 residues. V gave up 2 bases and J gave up 9 bases; unmatched junction bases: 5. CDR1 SGDLS and CDR2 YYNGEE come from the germline V gene. The CDR3 spells CASSVGRQGSPLHF. The CDR3 region has the DNA TGTGCCAGCAGCGTCGGCAGACAGGGTTCACCCCTCCACTTT.

This chain links TRBV7-2 with TRBJ2-1; possibly TRBD2 for D (5 bases). Germline assignment: CDR1 SGHTA and CDR2 FQGNSA. This CDR3 is built from 15 residues. The ends were cut back, 5 bases at V and 7 bases at J, with 18 bases in the middle. DNA for the CDR3: TGTGCCAGCAGCCCTCGGTGGAGGAGTTGGAATGAGCAGTTCTTC. This encodes CASSPRWRSWNEQFF.

This clone turned up a few times. The chain links TRBV6-5 to TRBJ2-3, with D perhaps TRBD1 (5 bases). This CDR3 contains 14 residues. Germline V lookup: CDR1 MNHEY, CDR2 SVGAGI. The V end was cut by 10 bases, the J end by 3 bases, with 17 bases between. The CDR3 sequence: CATRAQGVTDTQYF. In DNA, the CDR3 is TGTGCCACCCGCGCCCAGGGCGTGACAGATACGCAGTATTTT.

The V gene is TRBV5-1, the J gene TRBJ2-1, with 11 bases fitting TRBD2. CDR3 length: 15 amino acids. Germline V CDR1 and CDR2: SGHRS, YFSETQ. V lost 4 bases, J lost 4 bases, and 4 bases stayed unmatched. The CDR3 here is CASSLLAGAYNEQFF. The CDR3, as DNA: TGCGCCAGCAGCCTACTAGCGGGGGCATACAATGAGCAGTTCTTC.

The chain links TRBV15 to TRBJ1-6; D call uncertain. The CDR3 spans 13 residues. Germline loops: CDR1 LNHNV, CDR2 YYDKDF (reference sequence). Trimming left V 3 bases short and J 9 bases short, with 9 bases between. CDR3 in amino acids: CATSSSRSSPLHF. The CDR3 DNA follows: TGTGCCACCAGCAGTTCAAGGAGTTCACCCCTCCACTTT.

The chain uses TRBV29-1 and TRBJ1-1; D may be TRBD1 (6 bases). CDR3 size: 13 residues. The germline gives CDR1 SQVTM, CDR2 ANQGSEA. V shed 3 bases and J shed 3 bases, with 11 bases lying between them. CDR3: CSVEGGRDTEAFF. CDR3 DNA sequence: TGCAGCGTTGAGGGGGGGCGGGACACTGAAGCTTTCTTT.

V is TRBV6-6 and J is TRBJ1-1; TRBD1 matches at 7 bases. With V trimmed by 7 bases and J by 0 bases, 2 bases remained unmatched. CDR3 length: 13 amino acids. Looked up from germline, CDR1 is MNHNY and CDR2 is SVGAGI (reference sequence). CDR3 DNA: TGTGCCAGCAAGACAGGGATGAACACTGAAGCTTTCTTT. Translation gives CASKTGMNTEAFF.

The rearrangement joins TRBV6-6 to TRBJ2-7, with 7 bases that match TRBD1. V lost 7 bases to trimming and J lost 4 bases; unmatched junction nucleotides: 10. Germline loops: CDR1 MNHNY, CDR2 SVGAGI (reference sequence). The CDR3 covers 14 residues. The CDR3 region is CASTPGGTHYEQYF. The CDR3 DNA reads as TGTGCCAGCACCCCAGGGGGTACCCATTACGAGCAGTACTTC.

In this sample, this clone turned up a few times. The rearrangement joins TRBV30 to TRBJ1-2, with D possibly TRBD1 on 5 matching bases. This CDR3 spans 14 amino acids. V lost 6 bases, J lost 3 bases, and 17 bases lay in between. Germline CDR1 and CDR2: GTSNPN and SVGIG (reference sequence). The CDR3 coding sequence is TGTGCCTGCCCATCCCCCCCGGGGGACTATGGCTACACCTTC. Amino acids: CACPSPPGDYGYTF. The whole variable domain, remainder taken from reference TRBV30 and TRBJ1-2, is SQTIHQWPATLVQPVGSPLSLECTVEGTSNPNLYWYRQAAGRGLQLLFYSVGIGQISSEVPQNLSASRPQDRQFILSSKKLLLSDSGFYLCACPSPPGDYGYTFGSGTRLTVV.

As DNA, the CDR3 is TGTGCCAGCAGTTACTCTAGCGGGAGGTCAGAGACCCAGTACTTC. It codes for CASSYSSGRSETQYF. The genes are TRBV6-5 and TRBJ2-5; 10 bases fit TRBD2. CDR1 and CDR2 (germline): MNHEY, SVGAGI. This CDR3 is 15 amino acids long. The junction had 2 bases not matched to a gene; V was cut back by 0 bases and J by 4 bases.